These 32 T cell receptor beta chains came from one sample sequenced in a study of CD8 T cells in ankylosing spondylitis. Findings and caveats of the study: It appeared that ankylosing spondylitis blood was characterized by a TCR beta motif of about eight highly homologous variants.

No antigen is known for these receptors. A single record per CDR3 protein comes from TCRdb applying MiXCR to the 5' RACE reads. The data show 700,000 to 1,000,000 distinct CDR3 sequences, with roughly 10% seen just once and less than 0.65% held by the top ten. The sequencing sample was made of blood, either unsorted or a sorted T cell fraction (not recorded which). Every receptor here comes from a male donor with ankylosing spondylitis.

This clonotype has a count of ten or more. The V call is TRBV29-1, the J call TRBJ2-7, with a possible D match to TRBD2 (6 bases). V lost 6 bases and J 4 bases, leaving 16 bases between the germline ends. Germline-derived CDR1 and CDR2 are SQVTM and ANQGSEA. CDR3 length: 13 amino acids. CDR3 DNA sequence: TGCAGCGTCGGGGGAGCGGGTTCGTACGAGCAGTACTTC. Translating it yields CSVGGAGSYEQYF.

This clonotype was counted many times. For the CDR3, the DNA is TGTGCCAGCAGCTTACACGGAAACGCGGGTGATGGCTACACCTTC. Residues: CASSLHGNAGDGYTF. The genes are TRBV7-2 and TRBJ1-2; D not resolved. Trimming left V 2 bases short and J 6 bases short, with 16 bases between. The germline CDR1 and CDR2 sequences are SGHTA and FQGNSA. The CDR3 consists of 15 residues.

This clonotype has a count of ten or more. This chain joins TRBV6-1 and TRBJ2-7, with 11 bases aligning to TRBD2. CDR1 is MNHNS and CDR2 is SASEGT in the germline V gene. V shed 7 bases, J shed 3 bases, and the junction held 8 bases outside the gene matches. This CDR3 has 15 residues. The CDR3 reads CASKISGTSGYEQYF. In DNA form, the CDR3 reads TGTGCCAGCAAAATCTCCGGGACTAGCGGCTACGAGCAGTACTTC.

This clonotype came up a few times. V gene TRBV4-3 combines with J gene TRBJ2-7, with 12 bases matching TRBD2. The germline V gene encodes CDR1 LGHNA and CDR2 YSLEER. The CDR3 contains 15 residues. V shed 4 bases and J 2 bases; nucleotides not matched to a gene: 3. CDR3 region: CASSRASGRAYEQYF. The DNA for the CDR3 is TGCGCCAGCAGCCGAGCTAGCGGGAGGGCCTACGAGCAGTACTTC.

This clonotype was observed many times. The chain links TRBV29-1 to TRBJ1-1; TRBD1 agrees at 7 bases. Trimming cost V 7 bases and J 5 bases; bases outside gene matches: 4. Germline V gene data show CDR1 as SQVTM and CDR2 as ANQGSEA. CDR3 length: 11 residues. CDR3 nucleotide sequence: TGCAGCGGATCCAGGGGGACTGAAGCTTTCTTT. It codes for CSGSRGTEAFF.

The chain is built from TRBV18 and TRBJ2-7; 7 bases line up with TRBD1. The V gene's germline CDR1 is KGHSH and CDR2 LQKENI. This CDR3 comprises 14 residues. With V trimmed by 3 bases and J by 4 bases, 6 bases remained unmatched. In nucleotides, the CDR3 is TGTGCCAGCTCACCTCTGAACAGGGGATACGAGCAGTACTTC. Its translation: CASSPLNRGYEQYF.

The chain employs TRBV6-5 and TRBJ2-7; 8 bases map to TRBD1. V was clipped by 4 bases and J by 3 bases; unmatched bases: 8. Germline CDR1 MNHEY, CDR2 SVGAGI. The CDR3 is 15 amino acids. This CDR3 reads CASSFQRTGIYEQYF. DNA of the CDR3: TGTGCCAGCAGTTTCCAAAGGACAGGGATCTACGAGCAGTACTTC.

This clonotype was counted ten times or more. The chain has TRBV29-1 and TRBJ2-5; no definite D call. The CDR3 runs 13 residues. The V end lost 7 bases, the J end lost 1 base, and 13 bases lay between the germline ends. Germline lookup yields CDR1 SQVTM and CDR2 ANQGSEA. The CDR3 DNA follows: TGCAGCGCACCGTCGACGGGCCAAGAGACCCAGTACTTC. Translation gives CSAPSTGQETQYF.

The V call is TRBV9, the J call TRBJ1-1, with a possible D match to TRBD1 (5 bases). V was pared by 6 bases and J by 1 base, with 10 bases between. There are 13 residues in the CDR3. From germline, CDR1 is SGDLS and CDR2 YYNGEE. In DNA, the CDR3 is TGTGCCAGCAAGTCGGGGGGGAACACTGAAGCTTTCTTT. As protein: CASKSGGNTEAFF.

V usage is TRBV20-1 and J usage is TRBJ2-7; D uncertain. V lost 0 bases, J lost 1 base, and 16 bases lay in between. CDR1 and CDR2 from the germline V gene are DFQATT and SNEGSKA (reference sequence). The length of the CDR3 is 16 residues. CDR3 sequence: CSARDGSRSASYEQYF. As DNA, the CDR3 is TGCAGTGCTAGAGATGGGTCTAGATCGGCATCCTACGAGCAGTACTTC.

V gene TRBV29-1 combines with J gene TRBJ1-1; D is uncertain. Germline values: CDR1 SQVTM, CDR2 ANQGSEA. With 8 bases removed from V and 0 bases from J, the gap between germline ends came to 10 bases. The CDR3 contains 12 residues. CDR3 amino acids: CSPMGMNTEAFF. CDR3 DNA: TGCAGCCCTATGGGGATGAACACTGAAGCTTTCTTT. Combining the CDR3 with reference TRBV29-1 and TRBJ1-1 gives the whole variable domain SAVISQKPSRDICQRGTSLTIQCQVDSQVTMMFWYRQQPGQSLTLIATANQGSEATYESGFVIDKFPISRPNLTFSTLTVSNMSPEDSSIYLCSPMGMNTEAFFGQGTRLTVV.

This clonotype was found a few times. The rearrangement links TRBV6-5 to TRBJ2-3; tentatively, D is TRBD1 or TRBD2 (5 bases each). The length of the CDR3 is 15 residues. V was pared by 0 bases and J by 2 bases, with 9 bases between. Germline V gives CDR1 MNHEY, CDR2 SVGAGI. The CDR3 reads CASSYSPGTTDTQYF. As DNA, the CDR3 is TGTGCCAGCAGTTACTCGCCCGGGACCACAGATACGCAGTATTTT.

This clonotype was observed a few times. V gene TRBV20-1 combines with J gene TRBJ2-3; D ambiguous. V was cut by 1 base and J by 3 bases, with 11 bases left in between. Germline values: CDR1 DFQATT, CDR2 SNEGSKA (reference sequence). This CDR3 is 14 amino acids long. CDR3 nucleotides: TGCAGTGCTAGAGGATGGTACGAAACAGATACGCAGTATTTT. It encodes CSARGWYETDTQYF.

This clonotype was detected a few times. The CDR3 nucleotides are TGTGCCAGCAGCGTAGTCCCCCCTAGCTTCCCGGGCTCCTACAATGAGCAGTTCTTC. It encodes CASSVVPPSFPGSYNEQFF. The rearrangement links TRBV9 to TRBJ2-1; the D gene is possibly TRBD2 (5 bases). This CDR3 has 19 residues. Germline assignment: CDR1 SGDLS and CDR2 YYNGEE. V was shortened by 0 bases and J by 0 bases, with 19 bases between the two germline ends.

A few counts support this clonotype. The rearrangement joins TRBV5-1 to TRBJ2-2, with D unclear. The CDR3 totals 17 residues. V was clipped by 3 bases and J by 5 bases, with 20 bases between them. Per the germline V gene, CDR1 is SGHRS and CDR2 is YFSETQ. CDR3 bases: TGCGCCAGCAGCTATGGTCCGCCCCGGGTTCAGACCGGGGAGCTGTTTTTT. Its translation: CASSYGPPRVQTGELFF.

This clonotype was observed a few times. The rearrangement uses TRBV10-2 and TRBJ2-1; D is uncertain. The ends were cut back, 10 bases at V and 4 bases at J, with 20 bases in the middle. Germline-derived CDR1 and CDR2 are WSHSY and SAAADI. The CDR3 is 15 residues long. This chain's CDR3 is CATMARSGFYNEQFF. CDR3 nucleotides: TGCGCCACCATGGCCCGATCCGGGTTTTACAATGAGCAGTTCTTC.

This clonotype was seen many times. The chain links TRBV29-1 to TRBJ1-4; weak D call: TRBD1 (6 bases). V lost 0 bases to trimming and J lost 8 bases, with 13 bases between them. CDR1 and CDR2 from the germline V gene are SQVTM and ANQGSEA. This CDR3 region has 14 residues. CDR3 bases: TGCAGCGTTGAAGATACGGGGGGCTTGGAAAAACTGTTTTTT. This codes for CSVEDTGGLEKLFF.

This rearrangement joins TRBV28 to TRBJ2-6; D may be TRBD1 (6 bases). Per the germline V gene, CDR1 is MDHEN and CDR2 is SYDVKM. CDR3 length equals 14 residues. Trimming removed 8 bases at V and 0 bases at J, with 8 bases between. The CDR3: CASLQGSGANVLTF. DNA for the CDR3: TGTGCCAGCTTACAGGGCTCTGGGGCCAACGTCCTGACTTTC.

This clonotype appeared a few times. This chain uses TRBV4-2 with TRBJ1-1, with TRBD1 identical over 7 bases. V was pared by 1 base and J by 1 base, with 3 bases of the junction left unmatched. Germline CDR1 LGHNA, CDR2 YNFKEQ. The CDR3 extends over 15 amino acids. CDR3 coding DNA: TGTGCCAGCAGCCAAGTGACAGGGCAGAACACTGAAGCTTTCTTT. This gives the protein CASSQVTGQNTEAFF.

This chain connects TRBV20-1 to TRBJ1-5; D not certain. Per the germline V gene, CDR1 is DFQATT and CDR2 is SNEGSKA (reference sequence). Trimming cost V 3 bases and J 1 base, with 13 bases left between them. The CDR3 covers 15 residues. CDR3 nucleotides: TGCAGTGCTAGGGGTACAGTCACCAGCAATCAGCCCCAGCATTTT. Protein product: CSARGTVTSNQPQHF.

This clonotype came up many times. The chain recombines TRBV5-1 with TRBJ1-5, with D maybe TRBD1 (5 bases). Germline V CDR1 and CDR2: SGHRS, YFSETQ. V was cut by 4 bases and J by 6 bases, with 14 bases left in between. The CDR3 length is 14 residues. The CDR3 here is CASSPTGAGQPQHF. The CDR3 DNA is TGCGCCAGCAGCCCAACAGGAGCGGGTCAGCCCCAGCATTTT.

This clonotype was seen more than once but under ten times. The chain's CDR3 is CASSDPQGSNTEAFF. In DNA form, the CDR3 reads TGCGCCAGCAGCGATCCACAGGGGAGCAACACTGAAGCTTTCTTT. The chain joins TRBV5-1 to TRBJ1-1; 7 bases agree with TRBD1. This CDR3 contains 15 residues. J lost 2 bases, V lost 4 bases, and 8 bases had no gene match. CDR1 and CDR2 (germline): SGHRS, YFSETQ.

This clonotype came up a few times. The V and J genes are TRBV25-1 and TRBJ1-4, with 7 bases matching TRBD1. The length of the CDR3 is 15 residues. V dropped 4 bases and J dropped 6; count of bases not matched to a gene: 8. Germline V gene sequence: CDR1 MGHDK, CDR2 SYGVNS. CDR3 region: CASSALGQNYEKLFF. The CDR3 DNA reads TGTGCCAGCAGTGCCTTGGGACAGAACTATGAAAAACTGTTTTTT.

This clonotype has at least ten counts. V is TRBV20-1 and J is TRBJ2-3; no clear D gene. This CDR3 has 13 residues. V gave up 4 bases and J gave up 0 bases, with 8 bases separating them. Germline V CDR1 and CDR2: DFQATT, SNEGSKA (reference sequence). For the CDR3, the DNA is TGCAGTGCTACTTCGGACAGCACAGATACGCAGTATTTT. Translated, it gives CSATSDSTDTQYF.

This clonotype has a handful of counts. The V gene is TRBV5-1, the J gene TRBJ2-7; no firm D call. The V end lost 0 bases, the J end lost 4 bases, and 14 bases lay between the germline ends. There are 15 residues in the CDR3. Germline assignment: CDR1 SGHRS and CDR2 YFSETQ. CDR3 sequence reads: CASSLASGLEYEQYF. The CDR3 DNA is TGCGCCAGCAGCTTGGCCTCAGGCCTGGAATACGAGCAGTACTTC. Full variable domain (rest looked up from reference TRBV5-1 and TRBJ2-7): KAGVTQTPRYLIKTRGQQVTLSCSPISGHRSVSWYQQTPGQGLQFLFEYFSETQRNKGNFPGRFSGRQFSNSRSEMNVSTLELGDSALYLCASSLASGLEYEQYFGPGTRLTVT.

This clonotype was detected ten times or more. The rearrangement joins TRBV7-2 to TRBJ2-2; tentative D call: TRBD1 (8 bases). Germline assignment: CDR1 SGHTA and CDR2 FQGNSA. The CDR3 sequence is 15 residues long. V lost 1 base, J lost 4 bases, and 10 bases lay in between. CDR3 DNA: TGTGCCAGCAGCTTAGACAGGGGGGGCACCGGGGAGCTGTTTTTT. It specifies CASSLDRGGTGELFF.

This clonotype was recorded at least ten times. This chain connects TRBV12-3 or TRBV12-4 to TRBJ2-6; unclear D gene. The CDR3 loop spans 19 amino acids. V lost 2 bases to trimming and J lost 5 bases, with 22 bases between them. The CDR3 sequence: CASSLLGLPLERRANVLTF. CDR3 DNA sequence: TGTGCCAGCAGTTTATTGGGTCTGCCGTTGGAAAGGCGGGCCAACGTCCTGACTTTC.

This chain joins TRBV11-2 and TRBJ2-1; 11 bases fit TRBD2. Germline assignment: CDR1 SGHAT and CDR2 FQNNGV. V was pared by 3 bases and J by 8 bases, with 3 bases of the junction left unmatched. CDR3 size: 14 residues. The CDR3 DNA reads as TGTGCCAGCAGCTTTAGCGGGAGGGCCCATGAGCAGTTCTTC. This translates into CASSFSGRAHEQFF.

The V call is TRBV20-1, the J call TRBJ1-1; D gene ambiguous. Germline lookup yields CDR1 DFQATT and CDR2 SNEGSKA (reference sequence). The CDR3 has 18 residues. V was shortened by 4 bases and J by 6 bases, with 30 bases between the two germline ends. CDR3 coding DNA: TGCAGTGCTAAACCCCCATTAGGTGGCCCCCTTGGGAGGTCTGAAGCTTTCTTT. Translated: CSAKPPLGGPLGRSEAFF.

The chain combines TRBV20-1 with TRBJ1-5; D is uncertain. The V end was cut by 3 bases, the J end by 0 bases, with 9 bases between. The CDR3 sequence is 14 residues long. Germline CDR1 DFQATT, CDR2 SNEGSKA (reference sequence). CDR3 loop: CSASGQHSNQPQHF. In DNA, the CDR3 is TGCAGTGCTAGCGGCCAGCATAGCAATCAGCCCCAGCATTTT.

The rearrangement joins TRBV7-2 to TRBJ2-3; no firm D call. In germline, CDR1 is SGHTA, CDR2 FQGNSA. The CDR3 runs to 12 residues. V was trimmed by 5 bases and J by 4 bases, leaving 7 bases between them. CDR3 sequence (DNA): TGTGCCAGCAGCGCCTATGCAGATACGCAGTATTTT. Translated, it gives CASSAYADTQYF.

Ten or more counts support this clonotype. The chain joins TRBV5-1 to TRBJ2-3; 7 bases line up with TRBD1. This CDR3 comprises 16 residues. CDR1 and CDR2 (germline): SGHRS, YFSETQ. Losses at the gene ends were 4 bases for V and 2 bases for J; bases not matched to a gene: 10. CDR3 sequence (DNA): TGCGCCAGCAGCATGGGGACAGTTGGCTACACAGATACGCAGTATTTT. It translates to CASSMGTVGYTDTQYF.